Presented here are 14 T cell receptor beta chains from one specimen sequenced in a study of blood T cell repertoires in COVID-19. Clones were sequenced by immunoSEQ multiplex PCR, and TCRdb holds only the in-frame ones, with some missing. The table has fewer than 500,000 clones, around 89% seen once; the top ten hold roughly 1.1%. The sample taken for sequencing was PBMCs or T cells enriched from blood (not recorded which). These receptors were taken from a man aged 25 to 40 who had recovered from COVID-19.

In this sample, this clone turned up a few times. This rearrangement joins TRBV12-5 to TRBJ2-7; possible D gene TRBD2, 5 bases. This CDR3 has 13 amino acids. From germline, CDR1 is LGHNT and CDR2 FRNRAP. The V and J ends lost 7 bases and 2 bases respectively, with 12 bases between them. The CDR3 sequence is CASASGTTYEQYF. In DNA, the CDR3 is TGTGCTAGTGCAAGCGGCACCACCTACGAGCAGTACTTC.

This chain links TRBV10-3 with TRBJ1-6; no clear D gene. V lost 10 bases and J 5 bases, leaving 12 bases between the germline ends. This CDR3 is 13 amino acids long. Germline assignment: CDR1 ENHRY and CDR2 SYGVKD. In DNA form, the CDR3 reads TGTGCCAGCACCCTAGCTAATAATTCACCCCTCCACTTT. It translates to CASTLANNSPLHF.

The chain carries TRBV5-6 and TRBJ1-1; 9 bases match TRBD1. The germline gives CDR1 SGHDT, CDR2 YYEEEE. V was pared by 3 bases and J by 11 bases, with 8 bases of the junction left unmatched. This CDR3 spans 13 amino acids. The CDR3 bases are TGTGCCAGCAGCTGGACCGGGACAGGGCACGCTTTCTTT. The encoded protein is CASSWTGTGHAFF.

The V gene is TRBV5-4, the J gene TRBJ2-1; TRBD1 aligns across 7 bases. With V trimmed by 4 bases and J by 8 bases, 15 bases remained unmatched. Per germline, CDR1 SGHNT and CDR2 YYREEE (reference sequence). The CDR3 is made up of 16 amino acids. CDR3 region: CASSLLGTVAAYEQFF. The DNA for the CDR3 is TGTGCCAGCAGCCTGCTCGGGACAGTGGCGGCCTATGAGCAGTTCTTC.

The table lists this clone with a count of one. The V and J genes are TRBV28 and TRBJ2-1, with 10 nucleotides matching TRBD2. The CDR3 extends over 14 amino acids. V trimming: 1 base; J trimming: 7 bases; junction bases outside the gene matches: 1. Germline V gives CDR1 MDHEN, CDR2 SYDVKM. Here the CDR3 reads CASSLSSGGNEQFF. The DNA of the CDR3 is TGTGCCAGCAGTTTATCTAGCGGGGGAAATGAGCAGTTCTTC.

The rearrangement joins TRBV30 to TRBJ2-7; D is possibly TRBD1 (6 bases). Trimming took 8 bases from V and 7 from J, leaving 9 bases between them. CDR1 and CDR2 from the germline V gene are GTSNPN and SVGIG (reference sequence). The CDR3 length is 9 residues. This CDR3 reads CAKTGEQYF. The CDR3 nucleotides read TGTGCCAAGACAGGAGAGCAGTACTTC.

This rearrangement joins TRBV30 to TRBJ1-2; D possibly corresponds to TRBD1 (6 bases). V was clipped by 0 bases and J by 13 bases, with 18 bases between them. The CDR3 runs to 13 residues. Germline-derived CDR1 and CDR2 are GTSNPN and SVGIG (reference sequence). Here the CDR3 DNA reads TGTGCCTGGAGTGTACCGGGACGGGGGGCCTCCACCTTC. Protein sequence: CAWSVPGRGASTF.

The V and J genes are TRBV4-1 and TRBJ1-2; D unclear. Per germline, CDR1 MGHRA and CDR2 YSYEKL. The CDR3 has 15 amino acids. The germline V and J ends were trimmed by 3 bases and 5 bases, with 16 bases remaining between them. The CDR3 spells CASSHLHQSPYGYTF. For the CDR3, the DNA is TGCGCCAGCAGCCATTTACACCAGTCCCCTTATGGCTACACCTTC.

The chain employs TRBV29-1 and TRBJ2-1; 8 nucleotides match TRBD1. This CDR3 contains 15 residues. The ends lost 5 bases at V and 8 bases at J; junction bases unmatched: 14. Germline assignment: CDR1 SQVTM and CDR2 ANQGSEA. The CDR3 sequence: CSVKARGQQGDEQFF. For the CDR3, the DNA is TGCAGCGTTAAGGCCCGGGGGCAACAGGGGGATGAGCAGTTCTTC.

The chain links TRBV12-3 or TRBV12-4 to TRBJ2-7, with TRBD1 identical over 10 bases. The J segment lost 6 bases and the V segment lost 6 bases, leaving 5 bases of the junction unmatched. CDR3 length: 13 residues. The CDR3 spells CASRSTGGREQYF. In nucleotides, the CDR3 is TGTGCCAGCAGATCGACAGGGGGCCGCGAGCAGTACTTC.

This chain links TRBV7-8 with TRBJ1-1; weak D call: TRBD1 (5 bases). Trimming took 5 bases from V and 4 from J, leaving 11 bases between them. CDR1 and CDR2 from the germline V gene are SGHVS and FQNEAQ. The CDR3 runs 13 residues. The CDR3 protein is CASSPEGLTEAFF. The CDR3 DNA is TGTGCCAGCAGCCCGGAGGGGCTCACTGAAGCTTTCTTT.

The chain combines TRBV10-3 with TRBJ2-7; 14 bases match TRBD2. The CDR3 length is 14 residues. After removal of 10 bases from V and 6 bases from J, the junction contained 8 bases not matched to a gene. Germline CDR1 is ENHRY and CDR2 is SYGVKD. CDR3: CATRPGLAGVEQYF. The CDR3 DNA reads as TGTGCCACCAGGCCGGGACTAGCGGGAGTCGAGCAGTACTTC.

The chain combines TRBV15 with TRBJ1-1, with D possibly TRBD1 on 5 matching bases. There are 17 residues in the CDR3. Trimming left V 0 bases short and J 3 bases short, with 17 bases between. The V gene's germline CDR1 is LNHNV and CDR2 YYDKDF (reference sequence). CDR3 sequence reads: CATSRDWTRAGDTEAFF. The CDR3 nucleotides read TGTGCCACCAGCAGAGATTGGACCAGGGCGGGAGACACTGAAGCTTTCTTT. Based on the CDR3 plus reference TRBV15 and TRBJ1-1, the full variable domain is DAMVIQNPRYQVTQFGKPVTLSCSQTLNHNVMYWYQQKSSQAPKLLFHYYDKDFNNEADTPDNFQSRRPNTSFCFLDIRSPGLGDTAMYLCATSRDWTRAGDTEAFFGQGTRLTVV.

V and J are TRBV6-6 and TRBJ1-6; 7 positions agree with TRBD1. In germline, CDR1 is MNHNY, CDR2 SVGAGI (reference sequence). The CDR3 is 14 amino acids. V shed 6 bases and J 7 bases; nucleotides not matched to a gene: 6. The CDR3 sequence is CASRTTGINSPLHF. CDR3 nucleotide sequence: TGTGCCAGCAGAACGACAGGGATAAATTCACCCCTCCACTTT.